The 21 T cell receptor beta chains below come from one sample, sequenced in a study of shared clonotypes between healthy human individuals (dated by TCRdb to between 2020 and 2021). Libraries were constructed by the immunoSEQ multiplex PCR assay. What TCRdb holds here is the immuneACCESS table cut down to in-frame rearrangements. Part of the clones is not present; checked against another copy, under half of the missing clones reflect an unresolved V gene, and the others are unexplained. This sample is represented by about 2 million clones; roughly 95% of them were singletons. The ten most abundant clones make up approximately 1.2% of the sample. CD8 naive samples were CD45RO-negative cells positively selected for CCR7, giving a CD45RA+CCR7+ population that excluded TemRA cells. Material for sequencing was naive CD8+ T cells sorted from blood. The cell subset or site label, read with the paper, signifies: CD45RA+CCR7+. The receptors originated from a man aged 18-30 years in good health.

This clone was recorded only once. J is TRBJ1-2 and V is TRBV28; D may be TRBD1 (6 bases). Trimming stripped 5 bases from V and 13 bases from J, with 14 bases between. CDR3 length: 11 amino acids. CDR1 and CDR2 from the germline V gene are MDHEN and SYDVKM. The CDR3 DNA sequence: TGTGCCAGCAGTGCGGGACACCTGATCACCTTC. The encoded protein is CASSAGHLITF.

V is TRBV6-1 and J is TRBJ1-6; TRBD1 is a possible D gene (5 bases). CDR3 length equals 14 residues. Trimming removed 1 base from V and 10 bases from J, with 11 bases in between. Germline V gives CDR1 MNHNS, CDR2 SASEGT. This CDR3 reads CASSEGGGKSPLHF. DNA for the CDR3: TGTGCCAGCAGTGAAGGGGGGGGAAAGTCACCCCTCCACTTT.

V usage is TRBV2 and J usage is TRBJ1-2; D unclear. The CDR3 totals 12 residues. The germline CDR1 and CDR2 sequences are SNHLY and FYNNEI. V was shortened by 10 bases and J by 2 bases, with 11 bases between the two germline ends. This chain's CDR3 is CATKHQNYGYTF. The CDR3 DNA follows: TGTGCCACCAAACATCAGAACTATGGCTACACCTTC.

This sequence joins TRBV28 and TRBJ2-7, with TRBD1 matching over 7 bases. V shed 2 bases and J 4 bases; nucleotides not matched to a gene: 5. This CDR3 has 14 amino acids. CDR1 is MDHEN and CDR2 is SYDVKM in the germline V gene. The CDR3 DNA reads as TGTGCCAGCAGTTTAGCAGGGGGTTTATACGAGCAGTACTTC. Protein: CASSLAGGLYEQYF.

This chain uses TRBV4-3 with TRBJ2-2; D is perhaps TRBD1 or TRBD2 (5 bases each). Deletions cut 6 bases from V and 1 base from J, with 12 bases between. The CDR3 runs 15 residues. CDR1 LGHNA and CDR2 YSLEER come from the germline V gene. The CDR3 spells CASSLWDGNTGELFF. The CDR3 DNA reads as TGCGCCAGCAGTCTCTGGGACGGGAACACCGGGGAGCTGTTTTTT.

The chain recombines TRBV7-9 with TRBJ2-4, with TRBD1 as a possible D gene (6 bases). Germline CDR1 and CDR2: SEHNR and FQNEAQ (reference sequence). This CDR3 is 16 amino acids long. The V end lost 5 bases, the J end lost 0 bases, and 14 bases lay between the germline ends. The CDR3: CASSNRDTLAKNIQYF. The CDR3 DNA follows: TGTGCCAGCAGCAACCGGGACACCCTAGCCAAAAACATTCAGTACTTC.

Notes on this clone: Other DNA variants within this sample encode the same CDR3. The chain is built from TRBV5-4 and TRBJ2-7, with a possible D match to TRBD2 (6 bases). From germline, CDR1 is SGHNT and CDR2 YYREEE (reference sequence). Between the trimmed V and J ends, which lost 1 base and 5 bases, there was a span of 13 bases. CDR3 length equals 14 residues. In DNA form, the CDR3 reads TGTGCCAGCAGCTTGCGGGACTCCCCCCACGAGCAGTACTTC. It is translated as CASSLRDSPHEQYF.

The chain combines TRBV19 with TRBJ2-3; 7 bases are shared with TRBD2. Per germline, CDR1 LNHDA and CDR2 SQIVND (reference sequence). V was pared by 0 bases and J by 1 base, with 1 base of the junction left unmatched. The CDR3 has 15 amino acids. The CDR3 loop is CASSIDAGGTDTQYF. CDR3 coding DNA: TGTGCCAGTAGTATAGATGCGGGAGGCACAGATACGCAGTATTTT.

The CDR3 protein is CASSLVQGASETQYF. The CDR3 DNA reads TGTGCCAGCAGCTTAGTGCAGGGGGCCTCAGAGACCCAGTACTTC. The chain links TRBV7-9 to TRBJ2-5; the match to TRBD1 covers 8 bases. This CDR3 region has 15 residues. The V gene's germline CDR1 is SEHNR and CDR2 FQNEAQ (reference sequence). V was pared by 1 base and J by 4 bases, with 5 bases of the junction left unmatched.

Of note for this clone: Other DNA variants within this sample encode the same CDR3. The chain couples TRBV4-1 to TRBJ2-7, with 9 bases that match TRBD2. The germline V gene has CDR1 MGHRA and CDR2 YSYEKL. With 1 base clipped from V and 0 bases from J, the junction kept 1 base outside the gene matches. The CDR3 covers 15 residues. The CDR3 reads CASSQGTSASYEQYF. As DNA, the CDR3 is TGCGCCAGCAGCCAAGGGACTAGCGCCTCCTACGAGCAGTACTTC.

The chain joins TRBV27 to TRBJ2-1; 9 nucleotides align to TRBD1. Per the germline V gene, CDR1 is MNHEY and CDR2 is SMNVEV (reference sequence). V dropped 0 bases and J dropped 12; count of bases not matched to a gene: 12. The CDR3 spans 16 residues. For the CDR3, the DNA is TGTGCCAGCAGTTTATCTCCTGGGACAGGGCAATCGGGGCAGTTCTTC. Its protein is CASSLSPGTGQSGQFF.

This CDR3 reads CASSWGEAYEQYF. The CDR3 nucleotides are TGTGCCAGCAGTTGGGGGGAGGCCTACGAGCAGTACTTC. This chain connects TRBV6-5 to TRBJ2-7; D possibly corresponds to TRBD2 (6 bases). Trimming stripped 4 bases from V and 2 bases from J, with 9 bases between. This CDR3 region has 13 residues. Germline V CDR1 and CDR2: MNHEY, SVGAGI.

This clone was detected once. The chain carries TRBV11-2 and TRBJ2-1; 10 bases fit TRBD1. The CDR3 totals 15 residues. The J segment lost 5 bases and the V segment lost 4 bases, leaving 5 bases of the junction unmatched. Germline V gene sequence: CDR1 SGHAT, CDR2 FQNNGV. CDR3 loop: CASSYDRGLDNEQFF. The DNA of the CDR3 is TGTGCCAGCAGCTATGACAGGGGGCTGGACAATGAGCAGTTCTTC.

V gene TRBV27 combines with J gene TRBJ1-3; D possibly corresponds to TRBD1 (5 bases). CDR1 is MNHEY and CDR2 is SMNVEV in the germline V gene (reference sequence). This CDR3 is 15 amino acids long. Trimming shortened V by 5 bases and J by 2 bases, and 13 bases separated the two germline ends. The CDR3 nucleotides read TGTGCCAGCAGTGTAACAGGTGACCCTGGAAACACCATATATTTT. Its translation is CASSVTGDPGNTIYF.

Turning to this clone: Other nucleotide sequences in the sample specify the same CDR3. This chain joins TRBV27 and TRBJ2-7; D is uncertain. Per germline, CDR1 MNHEY and CDR2 SMNVEV (reference sequence). The germline V and J ends were trimmed by 3 bases and 2 bases, with 8 bases remaining between them. This CDR3 is built from 13 residues. The CDR3 region has the DNA TGTGCCAGCAGTTTTTCCGGAGCCTACGAGCAGTACTTC. It yields the protein CASSFSGAYEQYF.

The chain couples TRBV7-9 to TRBJ1-3; the D gene is possibly TRBD1 (6 bases). The length of the CDR3 is 18 residues. The germline CDR1 and CDR2 sequences are SEHNR and FQNEAQ (reference sequence). V lost 3 bases, J lost 4 bases, and 22 bases lay in between. CDR3 coding DNA: TGTGCCAGCAGCTTTGTGACAGGACCGTTCACGACGGGAAACACCATATATTTT. Amino acid sequence: CASSFVTGPFTTGNTIYF.

V usage is TRBV28 and J usage is TRBJ1-2, with D unresolved. Trimming took off 1 base at V and 3 bases at J, with 9 bases between the two ends. The CDR3 extends over 14 amino acids. Per the germline V gene, CDR1 is MDHEN and CDR2 is SYDVKM. CDR3 bases: TGTGCCAGCAGTTTATATCTGGGCCACTATGGCTACACCTTC. This sequence encodes CASSLYLGHYGYTF.

The chain is built from TRBV7-9 and TRBJ2-7; possibly TRBD1 for D (6 bases). Looked up from germline, CDR1 is SEHNR and CDR2 is FQNEAQ (reference sequence). This CDR3 has 15 residues. V lost 4 bases and J 5 bases, leaving 18 bases between the germline ends. The CDR3 sequence is CASSSPLDRSDEQYF. The CDR3, as DNA: TGTGCCAGCAGCTCCCCGCTGGACAGATCGGACGAGCAGTACTTC.

J is TRBJ1-3 and V is TRBV21-1; TRBD1 is taken as the D call from the table, unchecked against the DNA. TRBV21-1 is assigned pseudogene status. This CDR3 region has 21 residues. CDR3 DNA sequence: TGTGCCAGCACCCCGTCCCGTAGAGGGGACAGGTTTTTCTCCTCTGGAAACACCATATATTTT. As protein: CASTPSRRGDRFFSSGNTIYF.

The V gene is TRBV7-9, the J gene TRBJ2-7; TRBD2 aligns across 8 bases. The CDR3 covers 15 residues. The V gene end was trimmed by 5 bases and the J gene end by 5 bases; junction bases not matched to a gene: 11. Germline V gene lookup returns CDR1 SEHNR and CDR2 FQNEAQ (reference sequence). The CDR3 coding sequence is TGTGCCAGCAGCCACGGGGGGGCCACTGTGCACGAGCAGTACTTC. It specifies CASSHGGATVHEQYF.

The chain uses TRBV2 and TRBJ2-1, with TRBD2 matching 11 bases. This CDR3 is built from 15 residues. V shed 5 bases and J 10 bases; nucleotides not matched to a gene: 10. Germline V gene lookup returns CDR1 SNHLY and CDR2 FYNNEI. In nucleotides, the CDR3 is TGTGCCAGCAGTTCTTTAGCGGGGGGGCCACCGGAGCAGTTCTTC. Encoded protein: CASSSLAGGPPEQFF.